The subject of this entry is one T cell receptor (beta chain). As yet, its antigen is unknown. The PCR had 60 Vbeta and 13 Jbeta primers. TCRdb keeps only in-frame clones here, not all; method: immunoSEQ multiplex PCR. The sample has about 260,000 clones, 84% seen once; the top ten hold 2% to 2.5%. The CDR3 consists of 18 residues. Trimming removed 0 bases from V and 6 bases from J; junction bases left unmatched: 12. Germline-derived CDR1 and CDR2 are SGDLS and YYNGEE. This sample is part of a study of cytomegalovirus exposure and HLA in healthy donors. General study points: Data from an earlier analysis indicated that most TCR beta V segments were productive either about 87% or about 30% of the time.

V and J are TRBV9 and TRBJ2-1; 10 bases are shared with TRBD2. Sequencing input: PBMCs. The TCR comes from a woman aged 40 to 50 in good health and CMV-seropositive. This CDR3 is CASSVGSASGSPFNEQFF. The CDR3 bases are TGTGCCAGCAGCGTAGGGTCGGCTAGCGGGAGCCCCTTCAATGAGCAGTTCTTC.